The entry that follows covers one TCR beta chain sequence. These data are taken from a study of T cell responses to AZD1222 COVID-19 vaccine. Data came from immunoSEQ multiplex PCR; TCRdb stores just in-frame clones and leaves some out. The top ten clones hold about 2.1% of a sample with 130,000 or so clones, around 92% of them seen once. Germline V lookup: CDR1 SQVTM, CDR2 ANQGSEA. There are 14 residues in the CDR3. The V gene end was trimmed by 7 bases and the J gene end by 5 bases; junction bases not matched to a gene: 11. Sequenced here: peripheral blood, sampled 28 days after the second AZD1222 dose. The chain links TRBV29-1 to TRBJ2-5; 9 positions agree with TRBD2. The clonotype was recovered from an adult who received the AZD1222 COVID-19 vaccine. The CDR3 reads CSGRGGRASETQYF. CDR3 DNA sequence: TGCAGCGGCCGGGGCGGGAGGGCGAGCGAGACCCAGTACTTC. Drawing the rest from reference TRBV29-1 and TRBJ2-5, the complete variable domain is SAVISQKPSRDICQRGTSLTIQCQVDSQVTMMFWYRQQPGQSLTLIATANQGSEATYESGFVIDKFPISRPNLTFSTLTVSNMSPEDSSIYLCSGRGGRASETQYFGPGTRLLVL.